This TCR beta chain was captured in a study of vaccination and CD4 T cells after COVID-19. Overall study: Investigators took post-vaccine samples a median 72 days after dose two, within a range of 14 to 241.

Overall study results and limits: The median count of SARS-CoV-2-reactive clonotypes rose from 21 to 38, not significantly.

Regarding this clonotype: Its antigen is not known.

This CDR3 contains 17 residues. Trimming took off 0 bases at V and 1 base at J, with 16 bases between the two ends. Noted treatment: roughly nine-day PBMC culture with coronavirus spike peptide pools or control peptides (ViraFEST assay). Per-well cultures of two million PBMCs received 9.5 to 10 IU/ml IL-2 and 7.5 to 10 ug/ml peptide pools. Oncomine TCR Beta short-read sequencing was applied to DNA from cultured CD4+ T cells. From cultured CD4+ T cells, genomic DNA was extracted. TCRdb reanalysed the PCR reads using MiXCR and keeps one entry per CDR3 protein. In the table there are under 25,000 distinct CDR3 sequences, 47% of which are singletons.

Sequenced sample: cultured CD4+ T cells from blood. This TCR came from a human donor with COVID-19. J is TRBJ2-7 and V is TRBV12-3 or TRBV12-4; D gene unclear. For the CDR3, the DNA is TGTGCCAGCAGTTTAGCCCCAACAGTGTCTCAATCCTACGAGCAGTACTTC. Its protein is CASSLAPTVSQSYEQYF.